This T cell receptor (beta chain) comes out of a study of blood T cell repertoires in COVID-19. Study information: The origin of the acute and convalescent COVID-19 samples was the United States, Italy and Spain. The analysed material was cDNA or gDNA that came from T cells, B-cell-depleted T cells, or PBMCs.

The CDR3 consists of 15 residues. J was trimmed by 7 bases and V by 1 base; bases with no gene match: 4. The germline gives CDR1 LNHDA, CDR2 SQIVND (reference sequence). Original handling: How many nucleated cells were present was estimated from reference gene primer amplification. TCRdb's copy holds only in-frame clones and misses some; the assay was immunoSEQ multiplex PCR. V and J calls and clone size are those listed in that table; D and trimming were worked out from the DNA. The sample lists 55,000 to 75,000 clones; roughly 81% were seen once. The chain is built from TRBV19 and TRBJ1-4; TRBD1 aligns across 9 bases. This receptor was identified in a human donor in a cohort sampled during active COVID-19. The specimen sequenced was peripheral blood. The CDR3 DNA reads TGTGCCAGTAGTATAGGGGGACAGGGTACTGAAAAACTGTTTTTT. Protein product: CASSIGGQGTEKLFF.